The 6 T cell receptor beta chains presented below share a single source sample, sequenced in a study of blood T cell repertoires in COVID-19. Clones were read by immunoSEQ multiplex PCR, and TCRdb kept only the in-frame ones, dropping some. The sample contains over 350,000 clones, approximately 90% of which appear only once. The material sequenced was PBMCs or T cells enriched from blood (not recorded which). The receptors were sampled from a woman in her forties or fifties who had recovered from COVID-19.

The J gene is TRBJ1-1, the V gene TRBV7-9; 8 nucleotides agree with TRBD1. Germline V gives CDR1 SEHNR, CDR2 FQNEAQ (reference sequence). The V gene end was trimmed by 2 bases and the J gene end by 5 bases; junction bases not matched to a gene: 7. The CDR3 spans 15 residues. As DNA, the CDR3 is TGTGCCAGCAGCTTAAACACAGGGGGATTAACTGAAGCTTTCTTT. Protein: CASSLNTGGLTEAFF.

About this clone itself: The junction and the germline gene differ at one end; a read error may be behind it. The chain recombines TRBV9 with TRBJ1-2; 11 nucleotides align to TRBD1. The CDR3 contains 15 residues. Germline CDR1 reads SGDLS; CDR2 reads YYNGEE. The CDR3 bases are TGTGCCAACAGCGACTGGACAGGGGGCAATTATGGCTACACCTTC. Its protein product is CANSDWTGGNYGYTF. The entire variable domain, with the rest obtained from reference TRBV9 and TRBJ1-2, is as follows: DSGVTQTPKHLITATGQRVTLRCSPRSGDLSVYWYQQSLDQGLQFLIQYYNGEERAKGNILERFSAQQFPDLHSELNLSSLELGDSALYFCANSDWTGGNYGYTFGSGTRLTVV.

CDR3 sequence: CATQGGSGNTIYF. In DNA form, the CDR3 reads TGTGCCACCCAGGGGGGAAGTGGAAACACCATATATTTT. The genes are TRBV6-5 and TRBJ1-3; 7 positions match TRBD1. V was pared by 10 bases and J by 3 bases, with 6 bases of the junction left unmatched. Germline CDR1 is MNHEY and CDR2 is SVGAGI. The CDR3 runs to 13 residues.

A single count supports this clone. CDR3 sequence (DNA): TGCGCCAGCAGCCAAGATCCCCTCCGGGACAGGGGGCAAGAGCAGTACTTC. Its protein product is CASSQDPLRDRGQEQYF. The rearrangement links TRBV4-1 to TRBJ2-7; 12 bases align to TRBD1. V lost 0 bases and J lost 7; bases outside the gene matches: 10. This CDR3 is built from 17 residues. The germline V gene has CDR1 MGHRA and CDR2 YSYEKL.

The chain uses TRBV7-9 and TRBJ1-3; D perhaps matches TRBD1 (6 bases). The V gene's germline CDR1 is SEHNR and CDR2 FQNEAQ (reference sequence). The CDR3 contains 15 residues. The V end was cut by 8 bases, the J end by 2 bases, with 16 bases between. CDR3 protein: CASLNPGVAGNTIYF. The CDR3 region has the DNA TGTGCCAGCCTAAACCCAGGGGTTGCTGGAAACACCATATATTTT.

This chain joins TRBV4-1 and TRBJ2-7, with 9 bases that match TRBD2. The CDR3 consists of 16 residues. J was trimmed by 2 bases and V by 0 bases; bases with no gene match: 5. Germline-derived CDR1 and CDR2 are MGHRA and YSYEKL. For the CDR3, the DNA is TGCGCCAGCAGCCAAGAGATAAGCGGGGGGACCTACGAGCAGTACTTC. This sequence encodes CASSQEISGGTYEQYF.